This TCR beta chain emerged from a study of blood T cell repertoires in COVID-19. Study context: Samples representing acute and convalescent COVID-19 were sourced from the United States, Italy and Spain.

Under the authors' procedure: Amplification of reference gene primers provided the estimated nucleated cell counts. The repertoire was sequenced with immunoSEQ multiplex PCR; TCRdb's copy has only in-frame clones and lacks some. The V and J calls and the clone size are those of that table, but D and trimming were determined from the DNA. The sample contains 210,000 or so clones, nearly 90% of which appear only once. The germline CDR1 and CDR2 sequences are LNHDA and SQIVND (reference sequence). The length of the CDR3 is 13 residues. V lost 8 bases, J lost 6 bases, and 17 bases lay in between. Either two negative PCRs, clearance, or symptom resolution qualified Cohort 3 donors as recovered.

Sequencing was done on a sample of PBMCs or T cells enriched from blood (not recorded which). The V and J genes are TRBV19 and TRBJ2-7; possible D gene TRBD1, 5 bases. The TCR sequence derives from a man aged 25-45 years who had recovered from COVID-19. In nucleotides, the CDR3 is TGTGCCAGTCATTCCACGGACACCCGCGAGCAGTACTTC. Translating gives CASHSTDTREQYF.